This T cell receptor beta chain was sequenced in a study of spatial heterogeneity in lung cancer. The sample holds many counts of this clonotype. CDR1 and CDR2 from the germline V gene are MRHNA and SNTAGT. The CDR3 is made up of 11 amino acids. V was trimmed by 3 bases and J by 9 bases, leaving 3 bases between them. MiXCR was run by TCRdb on the 5' RACE reads, yielding one entry per CDR3 protein. Counted here are about 61,000 distinct CDR3 sequences, roughly 6.4% occurring once; the ten biggest clones make up under 15%. Time point specified: sample taken at primary tumor resection. Sequenced here: PBMCs, sampled at surgery. The chain joins TRBV6-4 to TRBJ1-6; D gene unclear. This TCR was sampled from a female donor with early-stage non-small cell lung cancer. The CDR3 here is CASSDVSPLHF. The CDR3 nucleotides are TGTGCCAGCAGTGATGTTTCACCCCTCCACTTT.